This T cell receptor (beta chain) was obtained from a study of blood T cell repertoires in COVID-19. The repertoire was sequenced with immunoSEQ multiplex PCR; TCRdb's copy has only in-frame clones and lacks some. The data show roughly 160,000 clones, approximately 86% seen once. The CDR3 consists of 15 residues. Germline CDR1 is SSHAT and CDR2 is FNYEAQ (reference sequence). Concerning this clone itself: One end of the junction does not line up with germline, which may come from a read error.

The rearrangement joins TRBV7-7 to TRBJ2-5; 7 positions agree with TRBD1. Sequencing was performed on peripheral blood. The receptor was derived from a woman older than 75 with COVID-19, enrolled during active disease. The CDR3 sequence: CASSTTTGLQETQYF. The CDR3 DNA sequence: TGTGCTAGCAGTACCACGACAGGGCTCCAAGAGACCCAGTACTTC.